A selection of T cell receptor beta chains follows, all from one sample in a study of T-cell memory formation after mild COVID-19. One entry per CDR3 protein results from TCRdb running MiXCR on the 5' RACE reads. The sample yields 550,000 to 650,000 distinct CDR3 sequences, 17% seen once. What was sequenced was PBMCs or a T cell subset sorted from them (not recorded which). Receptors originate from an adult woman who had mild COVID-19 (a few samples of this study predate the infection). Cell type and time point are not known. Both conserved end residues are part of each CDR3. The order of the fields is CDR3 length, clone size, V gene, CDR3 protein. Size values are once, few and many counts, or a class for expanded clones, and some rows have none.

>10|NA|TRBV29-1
CSGRSETQYF
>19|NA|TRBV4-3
CASSQDPSASGLRTDTQYF
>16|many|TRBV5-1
CASSLETARWVYEQYF
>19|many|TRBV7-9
CASSHLETGLAGGAGEQFF
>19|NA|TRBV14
CASSQRAGEGRSSYNEQFF
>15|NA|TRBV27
CASSSAGTGFPPLHF
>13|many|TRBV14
CASSQAPGNIQYF
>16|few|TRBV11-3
CASSPIGQGTFHEQFF
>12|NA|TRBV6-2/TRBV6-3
CASSYVLDEQFF
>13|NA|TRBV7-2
CASSLGLAGEQYF
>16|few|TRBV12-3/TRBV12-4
CASSLSGRGRPNEQFF
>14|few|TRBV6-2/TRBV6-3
CASSTTGHNYGYTF
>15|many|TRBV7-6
CASSPPAGGYNEQFF
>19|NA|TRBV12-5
CASGLVLSGFGATNEKLFF
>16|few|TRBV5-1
CASSPFSGGPYNEQFF
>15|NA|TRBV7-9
CASSLVGSGERTQYF
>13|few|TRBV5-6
CASSLKKREKLFF
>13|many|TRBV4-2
CASSQDGGVEQYF
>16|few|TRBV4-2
CASSPTGEGRTDTQYF
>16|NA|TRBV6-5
CASSPGTLKVAGELFF
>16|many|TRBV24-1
CATSDFGQGRLNEQFF
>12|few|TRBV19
CASSIGAAGYTF
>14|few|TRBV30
CAWSGTGGRDTQYF
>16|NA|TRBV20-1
CSASKPGLAGTDTQYF
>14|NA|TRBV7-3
CASSSGHRPDTQYF
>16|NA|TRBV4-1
CASSQDPASAAQTQYF
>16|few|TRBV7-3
CASSLNRLGASTEAFF
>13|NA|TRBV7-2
CASSLQGAGGYTF
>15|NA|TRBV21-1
CASSLNRDSPYEQYF
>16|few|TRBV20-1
CSARDRGTGGNQPQHF
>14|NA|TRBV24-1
CATSEGGGNTEAFF
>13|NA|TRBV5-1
CASSKDRLDEQYF
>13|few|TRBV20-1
CSNLAGRYNEQFF
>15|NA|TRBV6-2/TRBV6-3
CASTRGHPSNQPQHF
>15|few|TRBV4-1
CASSLLIGGSYEQYF
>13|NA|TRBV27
CASSLSFRGGYTF
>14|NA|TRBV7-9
CASSSDQRYNEQFF
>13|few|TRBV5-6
CASSLAGVNIQYF
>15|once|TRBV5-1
CASSPTGGVWTEAFF
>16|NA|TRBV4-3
CASSQDLTSGSDTQYF
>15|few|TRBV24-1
CATSDRVGAINEQFF
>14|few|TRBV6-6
CASSYLDRNYGYTF
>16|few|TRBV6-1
CASSERRERVNTEAFF
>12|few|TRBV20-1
CSASGRTYEQYF
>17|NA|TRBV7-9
CASSLGRVAGATDTQYF
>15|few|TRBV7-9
CASSQGGTGIDEQYF
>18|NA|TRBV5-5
CASSLAVQGVSGANVLTF
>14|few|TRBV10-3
CAISDGGGSYEQYF
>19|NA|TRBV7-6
CASSPSGLAGGVTYNEQFF
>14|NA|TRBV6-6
CASSQAGGWETQYF
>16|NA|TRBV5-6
CASSADRGSSYNEQFF
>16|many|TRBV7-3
CASSPLGLAVPDTQYF
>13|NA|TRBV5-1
CASSLDTDYGYTF
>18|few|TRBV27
CASSSSGPQTASNQPQHF
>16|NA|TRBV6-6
CASSQVAGSSYNEQFF